This TCR beta chain was identified in a study of blood T cell repertoires in COVID-19. Only one count was recorded for this clone. Trimming left V 5 bases short and J 2 bases short, with 13 bases between. The CDR3 loop spans 15 amino acids. Germline lookup yields CDR1 SGHRS and CDR2 YFSETQ. Libraries were prepared by immunoSEQ multiplex PCR; TCRdb keeps only in-frame clonotypes and omits some of them. This table holds about 59,000 clones, about nine tenths found once. J is TRBJ2-2 and V is TRBV5-1, with a possible D match to TRBD1 (6 bases). Material for sequencing was peripheral blood. This TCR derives from a human donor in a cohort sampled during active COVID-19. The CDR3 DNA follows: TGCGCCAGCAGGGGGGCAGGAGCCAACACCGGGGAGCTGTTTTTT. Residues: CASRGAGANTGELFF.